These 26 T cell receptor beta chains were sequenced from one sample in a study of vaccination effects on CD4 cells after COVID-19. ViraFEST expansion of antigen-specific CD4+ T cells with viral peptide pools preceded sequencing. Culture lasted about ten days before CD4+ T cell isolation. Two-dose vaccination with either BNT162b2 or mRNA-1273 was given to the participants. Clones were sequenced by immunoSEQ multiplex PCR, and TCRdb holds only the in-frame ones, with some missing. The data contain almost 15,000 clones, roughly 70% of them seen just once; the ten biggest clones take up less than 30%. For these receptors, no antigen is known. This specimen was CD4+ T cells from PBMCs cultured with HCoV-NL63 spike peptides, taken after COVID-19 vaccination. These receptors all stem from a human donor who received a COVID-19 vaccine.

The rearrangement uses TRBV6-5 and TRBJ2-7; D gene unclear. The CDR3 is 11 amino acids. CDR1 and CDR2 (germline): MNHEY, SVGAGI. The V gene lost 0 bases and the J gene lost 11 bases, with 8 bases spanning the gap. The CDR3 spells CASSYSRIEYF. The CDR3 nucleotides are TGTGCCAGCAGTTACTCAAGGATAGAGTACTTC.

The chain is built from TRBV24-1 and TRBJ2-3, with D unresolved. Germline-derived CDR1 and CDR2 are KGHDR and SFDVKD. This CDR3 is 14 amino acids long. V dropped 5 bases and J dropped 2 bases, with 10 bases sitting between them. CDR3 nucleotide sequence: TGTGCCACCAGTGGGTCTAGTATCACAGATACGCAGTATTTT. Encoded protein: CATSGSSITDTQYF.

The chain employs TRBV3-1 (or the pseudogene TRBV3-2) and TRBJ2-7; TRBD2 matches at 8 bases. Trimming cost V 1 base and J 0 bases; bases outside gene matches: 8. This CDR3 comprises 17 residues. CDR1 and CDR2 (germline): LGHDT, YNNKEL (reference sequence). The chain's CDR3 is CASSQASGRGASYEQYF. The CDR3, as DNA: TGTGCCAGCAGCCAAGCATCCGGGCGGGGGGCCTCCTACGAGCAGTACTTC.

J is TRBJ2-7 and V is TRBV30, with D uncertain. Germline CDR1 reads GTSNPN; CDR2 reads SVGIG (reference sequence). This CDR3 comprises 12 residues. V was cut by 2 bases and J by 4 bases, with 9 bases left in between. The CDR3 reads CAWSLEFYEQYF. CDR3 DNA sequence: TGTGCCTGGAGTTTAGAGTTTTACGAGCAGTACTTC.

About this clone: This specimen includes other DNA sequences encoding the same CDR3. The rearrangement uses TRBV30 and TRBJ2-6; D ambiguous. The CDR3 has 15 residues. Germline-derived CDR1 and CDR2 are GTSNPN and SVGIG (reference sequence). Trimming removed 0 bases at V and 0 bases at J, with 6 bases between. CDR3: CAWSVLGSGANVLTF. The CDR3 DNA is TGTGCCTGGAGTGTACTCGGCTCTGGGGCCAACGTCCTGACTTTC. Full variable domain (rest looked up from reference TRBV30 and TRBJ2-6): SQTIHQWPATLVQPVGSPLSLECTVEGTSNPNLYWYRQAAGRGLQLLFYSVGIGQISSEVPQNLSASRPQDRQFILSSKKLLLSDSGFYLCAWSVLGSGANVLTFGAGSRLTVL.

This chain connects TRBV7-9 to TRBJ1-4; a possible D gene is TRBD1 (5 bases). Germline V CDR1 and CDR2: SEHNR, FQNEAQ (reference sequence). Trimming pared 4 bases from V and 8 bases from J, leaving 11 bases between. The CDR3 runs to 13 residues. This CDR3 reads CASSSGQGEKLFF. DNA for the CDR3: TGTGCCAGCAGCTCGGGGCAGGGAGAAAAACTGTTTTTT.

V gene TRBV4-3 combines with J gene TRBJ2-1; TRBD1 matches at 11 bases. Germline V gene data show CDR1 as LGHNA and CDR2 as YSLEER. The J segment lost 8 bases and the V segment lost 4 bases, leaving 7 bases of the junction unmatched. This CDR3 has 15 residues. The CDR3 nucleotides read TGCGCCAGCAGCCCACCGGGACAGGGGGACCATGAGCAGTTCTTC. It yields the protein CASSPPGQGDHEQFF.

The CDR3 reads CAWSRIGQGPTWGYTF. As DNA, the CDR3 is TGTGCCTGGAGTCGTATAGGACAGGGCCCGACTTGGGGCTACACCTTC. V is TRBV30 and J is TRBJ1-2, with 8 bases aligning to TRBD1. This CDR3 is built from 16 residues. Germline CDR1 is GTSNPN and CDR2 is SVGIG (reference sequence). With 2 bases clipped from V and 8 bases from J, the junction kept 16 bases outside the gene matches.

V gene TRBV4-2 combines with J gene TRBJ2-3; D remains unclear. This CDR3 region has 13 residues. CDR1 and CDR2 (germline): LGHNA, YNFKEQ. V lost 0 bases to trimming and J lost 7 bases, with 8 bases between them. CDR3 in amino acids: CASSQDPRNTQYF. In nucleotides, the CDR3 is TGTGCCAGCAGCCAAGATCCCCGGAATACGCAGTATTTT.

This chain connects TRBV29-1 to TRBJ1-1, with D uncertain. Germline V lookup: CDR1 SQVTM, CDR2 ANQGSEA. This CDR3 region has 13 residues. The V end lost 1 base, the J end lost 2 bases, and 8 bases lay between the germline ends. The CDR3 DNA follows: TGCAGCGTTGAAGTTGGCAGAAACACTGAAGCTTTCTTT. It encodes CSVEVGRNTEAFF.

V gene TRBV2 combines with J gene TRBJ2-3, with D maybe TRBD2 (6 bases). CDR1 is SNHLY and CDR2 is FYNNEI in the germline V gene. There are 17 residues in the CDR3. V shed 4 bases and J shed 0 bases, with 17 bases lying between them. The CDR3 DNA follows: TGTGCCAGCAGTGGGGAATTGTTAGCGGTTAGCACAGATACGCAGTATTTT. Encoded protein: CASSGELLAVSTDTQYF.

V and J are TRBV20-1 and TRBJ1-4; possibly TRBD1 for D (6 bases). CDR1 and CDR2 (germline): DFQATT, SNEGSKA (reference sequence). The V gene lost 3 bases and the J gene lost 4 bases, with 9 bases spanning the gap. The CDR3 has 13 amino acids. CDR3 region: CSASGQFNEKLFF. DNA for the CDR3: TGCAGTGCTAGTGGACAGTTTAATGAAAAACTGTTTTTT.

V usage is TRBV28 and J usage is TRBJ1-5; TRBD1 agrees at 9 bases. The CDR3 extends over 16 amino acids. Germline CDR1 is MDHEN and CDR2 is SYDVKM. With V trimmed by 6 bases and J by 3 bases, 9 bases remained unmatched. In nucleotides, the CDR3 is TGTGCCAGCAGCTCAGCAGGACAGGGGTACAATCAGCCCCAGCATTTT. Translated, it gives CASSSAGQGYNQPQHF.

CDR3 sequence reads: CASSPLKLRGRAYEQYF. The DNA of the CDR3 is TGTGCCAGCAGCCCACTGAAGCTACGCGGGAGGGCCTACGAGCAGTACTTC. The chain couples TRBV6-2 or TRBV6-3 to TRBJ2-7; 9 bases fit TRBD2. V shed 6 bases and J 2 bases; nucleotides not matched to a gene: 14. Germline loops: CDR1 MNHEY, CDR2 SVGEGT. There are 17 residues in the CDR3.

The V gene is TRBV19, the J gene TRBJ2-3; D gene uncertain. The CDR3 has 13 residues. CDR1 and CDR2 (germline): LNHDA, SQIVND (reference sequence). The V end was cut by 6 bases, the J end by 1 base, with 8 bases between. For the CDR3, the DNA is TGTGCCAGTAGGGAAACGGGCACAGATACGCAGTATTTT. It codes for CASRETGTDTQYF.

The gene calls are TRBV11-2 and TRBJ1-1, with 7 bases fitting TRBD1. The CDR3 spans 15 residues. V trimming: 0 bases; J trimming: 11 bases; junction bases outside the gene matches: 12. The germline V gene has CDR1 SGHAT and CDR2 FQNNGV. For the CDR3, the DNA is TGTGCCAGCAGCTTAGAGCCAGGGGGTCTCTCAAGGGCTTTCTTT. Its protein product is CASSLEPGGLSRAFF.

V is TRBV4-1 and J is TRBJ1-4, with a possible D match to TRBD1 (6 bases). Trimming stripped 0 bases from V and 4 bases from J, with 12 bases between. The CDR3 is 16 amino acids. CDR1 and CDR2 from the germline V gene are MGHRA and YSYEKL. CDR3 sequence reads: CASSQEGGQYNEKLFF. DNA for the CDR3: TGCGCCAGCAGCCAAGAGGGGGGACAATATAATGAAAAACTGTTTTTT.

The rearrangement joins TRBV6-6 to TRBJ1-5; a weak D match, TRBD1 (6 bases). The V and J ends lost 5 bases and 9 bases respectively, with 23 bases between them. Germline CDR1 reads MNHNY; CDR2 reads SVGAGI (reference sequence). This CDR3 has 16 amino acids. This CDR3 reads CASSIPLRQGIGPQHF. For the CDR3, the DNA is TGTGCCAGCAGTATACCCCTGCGGCAGGGGATCGGGCCCCAGCATTTT.

J is TRBJ2-3 and V is TRBV11-3, with 14 bases fitting TRBD2. Germline V CDR1 and CDR2: SGHNT, YENEEA. V gave up 5 bases and J gave up 6 bases; unmatched junction bases: 7. The CDR3 has 16 residues. DNA for the CDR3: TGTGCCAGCAGCATGGGGACTAGCGGGGGAGTTGATACGCAGTATTTT. Protein: CASSMGTSGGVDTQYF.

The table lists this clone with a few counts. The rearrangement joins TRBV4-2 to TRBJ2-7, with a weak D call TRBD2 (5 bases). V lost 0 bases and J lost 0, with 18 bases in between. CDR3 length: 18 residues. Germline V lookup: CDR1 LGHNA, CDR2 YNFKEQ. As DNA, the CDR3 is TGTGCCAGCAGCCAAGAGATCAGGACGCGGAGGAGCTCCTACGAGCAGTACTTC. Protein product: CASSQEIRTRRSSYEQYF.

The chain is built from TRBV5-1 and TRBJ1-1; TRBD1 is a possible D gene (6 bases). V lost 3 bases and J lost 0, with 15 bases in between. Germline CDR1 SGHRS, CDR2 YFSETQ. This CDR3 is 16 amino acids long. The CDR3 coding sequence is TGCGCCAGCAGCTCTTGGACAGACCCAATGAACACTGAAGCTTTCTTT. The encoded protein is CASSSWTDPMNTEAFF. Full variable domain (missing parts from reference TRBV5-1 and TRBJ1-1): KAGVTQTPRYLIKTRGQQVTLSCSPISGHRSVSWYQQTPGQGLQFLFEYFSETQRNKGNFPGRFSGRQFSNSRSEMNVSTLELGDSALYLCASSSWTDPMNTEAFFGQGTRLTVV.

V is TRBV19 and J is TRBJ2-5, with D possibly TRBD1 on 6 matching bases. The CDR3 contains 16 residues. Trimming pared 5 bases from V and 2 bases from J, leaving 18 bases between. Germline V gives CDR1 LNHDA, CDR2 SQIVND (reference sequence). CDR3 sequence reads: CASSSTRQRGQETQYF. The DNA for the CDR3 is TGTGCCAGTAGTTCTACTCGCCAGAGGGGGCAAGAGACCCAGTACTTC.

The chain is built from TRBV6-5 and TRBJ2-2, with 7 positions matching TRBD1. V gave up 8 bases and J gave up 0 bases; unmatched junction bases: 3. Per the germline V gene, CDR1 is MNHEY and CDR2 is SVGAGI. There are 14 residues in the CDR3. The CDR3 protein is CASHRGTNTGELFF. DNA of the CDR3: TGTGCCAGCCACAGGGGAACGAACACCGGGGAGCTGTTTTTT.

This clone was recorded once. J is TRBJ1-2 and V is TRBV19, with a possible D match to TRBD1 (5 bases). V was cut by 3 bases and J by 4 bases, with 21 bases left in between. The CDR3 totals 17 residues. Germline-derived CDR1 and CDR2 are LNHDA and SQIVND (reference sequence). DNA for the CDR3: TGTGCCAGTAGTATCGGGGGGAGGGGACGGAGCACCTATGGCTACACCTTC. Translating gives CASSIGGRGRSTYGYTF.

The chain couples TRBV4-1 to TRBJ1-1; a possible D gene is TRBD1 (5 bases). The length of the CDR3 is 14 residues. V was trimmed by 1 base and J by 6 bases, leaving 12 bases between them. Per germline, CDR1 MGHRA and CDR2 YSYEKL. Here the CDR3 reads CASSQAGYGPEAFF. CDR3 nucleotides: TGCGCCAGCAGCCAAGCAGGGTACGGGCCTGAAGCTTTCTTT.

V and J are TRBV3-1 (or the pseudogene TRBV3-2) and TRBJ2-2; TRBD1 agrees at 7 bases. The CDR3 is 16 residues long. After removal of 1 base from V and 3 bases from J, the junction contained 5 bases not matched to a gene. The germline V gene has CDR1 LGHDT and CDR2 YNNKEL (reference sequence). CDR3 sequence: CASSQGQGVDTGELFF. CDR3 DNA sequence: TGTGCCAGCAGCCAAGGACAGGGTGTGGACACCGGGGAGCTGTTTTTT.